Listed below are T cell receptor beta chains from one sample, sequenced in a study of cytotoxic CD8 clonotypes in ibrutinib-treated CLL. Clones were sequenced by immunoSEQ multiplex PCR, and TCRdb holds only the in-frame ones, with some missing. The sample shows around 330,000 clones, over 55% of them seen only once. Sequences were derived from PBMCs, sampled after 36 months of ibrutinib treatment. These receptors came from a human donor with chronic lymphocytic leukemia. Both conserved end residues are part of each CDR3. A D gene is named only where the DNA matches it firmly. Where a row states a size, it is once, few, many or the class of an expanded clone; other rows omit it.

d_call,j_call,v_call,clone_size,cdr3_aa,cdr3_nt
TRBD1,TRBJ1-2,TRBV4-1,few,CASSPQYFQGAGYGYTF,TGCGCCAGCAGCCCCCAATACTTCCAGGGGGCCGGCTATGGCTACACCTTC
-,TRBJ2-7,TRBV6-1,-,CASRETLYEQYF,TGTGCCAGCAGGGAGACACTCTACGAGCAGTACTTC
-,TRBJ2-2,TRBV15,few,CATSRQVSGGELFF,TGTGCCACCAGCAGACAGGTTTCCGGCGGGGAGCTGTTTTTT
-,TRBJ2-7,TRBV29-1,-,CSVHETGYEQYF,TGCAGCGTGCACGAGACAGGATACGAGCAGTACTTC
-,TRBJ1-2,TRBV18,-,CASSLPAGRVFGYTF,TGTGCCAGCTCACTTCCGGCGGGGAGGGTTTTCGGCTACACCTTC
TRBD2,TRBJ2-7,TRBV11-2,-,CASSGSGGAYEQYF,TGTGCCAGCAGCGGTAGCGGGGGAGCCTACGAGCAGTACTTC
TRBD2,TRBJ2-1,TRBV5-1,-,CASRLAGAGNEQFF,TGCGCCAGCAGGCTAGCGGGGGCCGGGAATGAGCAGTTCTTC
-,TRBJ1-2,TRBV10-2,-,CASSDGENGYGYTF,TGCGCCAGCAGTGATGGGGAAAATGGATATGGCTACACCTTC
TRBD1,TRBJ1-4,TRBV4-1,few,CASSSLGQELFF,TGCGCCAGCAGTAGCCTGGGACAGGAACTGTTTTTT
-,TRBJ2-1,TRBV5-1,-,CASNSERWNEQFF,TGCGCCAGCAACAGTGAGCGGTGGAATGAGCAGTTCTTC
TRBD1,TRBJ1-4,TRBV5-1,-,CASRDGTGGEKLFF,TGCGCCAGCAGAGACGGGACAGGGGGCGAAAAACTGTTTTTT
-,TRBJ1-1,TRBV6-6,-,CASQDSMNTEAFF,TGTGCCAGCCAGGACAGCATGAACACTGAAGCTTTCTTT
-,TRBJ2-5,TRBV2,-,CASSELRGAETQYF,TGTGCCAGCAGTGAACTTAGAGGGGCAGAGACCCAGTACTTC
-,TRBJ1-1,TRBV7-9,once,CASSARQNTEAFF,TGTGCCAGCAGCGCCAGACAGAACACTGAAGCTTTCTTT
-,TRBJ2-2,TRBV5-1,-,CASSFTGPNTGELFF,TGCGCCAGCAGCTTCACAGGACCGAACACCGGGGAGCTGTTTTTT
-,TRBJ2-5,TRBV5-1,-,CASSLREETQYF,TGCGCCAGCAGCTTGAGGGAAGAGACCCAGTACTTC
TRBD2,TRBJ2-3,TRBV11-3,-,CASSPRTSGGADTQYF,TGTGCCAGCAGCCCTAGGACTAGCGGGGGGGCAGATACGCAGTATTTT
TRBD1,TRBJ2-7,TRBV27,few,CASSSDRVSYEQYF,TGTGCCAGCAGTTCGGACAGGGTTTCCTACGAGCAGTACTTC
-,TRBJ1-1,TRBV7-3,-,CASSVTLGREAFF,TGTGCCAGCAGCGTAACACTAGGACGCGAAGCTTTCTTT
-,TRBJ2-7,TRBV10-3,-,CAISSRTQVYEQYF,TGTGCCATCAGTTCCCGTACACAGGTCTACGAGCAGTACTTC
TRBD1,TRBJ2-5,TRBV9,-,CASSVGGTGMTQYF,TGTGCCAGCAGCGTAGGCGGGACAGGTATGACCCAGTACTTC
-,TRBJ2-3,TRBV9,-,CASSVGRLLVDTQYF,TGTGCCAGCAGCGTAGGTAGATTATTAGTCGATACGCAGTATTTT
-,TRBJ2-1,TRBV5-1,-,CASSLVGRWFF,TGCGCCAGCAGCTTGGTTGGACGCTGGTTCTTC
-,TRBJ2-3,TRBV25-1,-,CASSELGRGTDTQYF,TGTGCCAGCAGTGAACTGGGCAGAGGCACAGATACGCAGTATTTT